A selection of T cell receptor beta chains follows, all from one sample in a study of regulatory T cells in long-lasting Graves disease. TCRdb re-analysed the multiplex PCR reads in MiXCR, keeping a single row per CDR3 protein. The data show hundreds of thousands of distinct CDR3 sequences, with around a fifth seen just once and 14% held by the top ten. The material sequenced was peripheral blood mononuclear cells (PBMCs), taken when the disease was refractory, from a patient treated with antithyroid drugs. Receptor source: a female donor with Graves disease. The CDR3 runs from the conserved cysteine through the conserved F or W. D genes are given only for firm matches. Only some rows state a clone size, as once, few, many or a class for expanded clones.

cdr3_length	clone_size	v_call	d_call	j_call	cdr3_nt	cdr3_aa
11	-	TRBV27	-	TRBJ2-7	TGTGCCAGCAGTGGGCAGGGCGAGCAGTACTTC	CASSGQGEQYF
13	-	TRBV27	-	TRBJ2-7	TGTGCCAGCTCCGTTGTTAGCTCCTACGAGCAGTACTTC	CASSVVSSYEQYF
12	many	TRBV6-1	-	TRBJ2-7	TGTGCCAGCAGTGAACCGGAGTACGAGCAGTACTTC	CASSEPEYEQYF
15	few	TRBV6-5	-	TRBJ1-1	TGTGCCAGCAGTTACTCATCCCAGGTGGGCACTGAAGCTTTCTTT	CASSYSSQVGTEAFF
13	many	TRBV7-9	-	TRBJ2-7	TGTGCCAGCAGCCAGTTACCCCTTCCCGAGCAGTACTTC	CASSQLPLPEQYF
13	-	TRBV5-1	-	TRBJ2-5	TGCGCCAGCAGCGTCCACCACGGTCAGACCCAGTACTTC	CASSVHHGQTQYF
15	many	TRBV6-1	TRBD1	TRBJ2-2	TGTGCCAGCAACGCAATACAGGGGGCGTCGGGGGAGCTGTTTTTT	CASNAIQGASGELFF
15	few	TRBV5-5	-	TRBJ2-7	TGTGCCAGCAGCTTGTATTCGCAGGGTAGCTACGAGCAGTACTTC	CASSLYSQGSYEQYF
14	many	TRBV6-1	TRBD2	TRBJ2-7	TGTGCCAGCAGTCCGAAGCGGGAGAATTACGAGCAGTACTTC	CASSPKRENYEQYF
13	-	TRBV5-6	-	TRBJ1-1	TGTGCCGGCAGCTTAGGGGCTGGTGGGGATGCTTTCTTT	CAGSLGAGGDAFF
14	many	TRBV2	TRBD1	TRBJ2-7	TGTGCCAGCGCGGCGGACAGGGGGAACTACGAGCAGTACTTC	CASAADRGNYEQYF
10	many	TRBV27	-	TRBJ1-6	TGTGCCAGCAGTCCATGGCCCCTCCACTTT	CASSPWPLHF
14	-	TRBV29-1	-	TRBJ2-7	TGCAGCGTTGAAGTCGGGGGATCCGGCTACGAGCAGTACTTC	CSVEVGGSGYEQYF
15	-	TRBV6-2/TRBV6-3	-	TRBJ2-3	TGTGCCAGCACCGCAGCCTTACTGAATACGGATACGCAGTATTTT	CASTAALLNTDTQYF
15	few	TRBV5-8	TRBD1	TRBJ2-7	TGTGCCAGCAGCTCTCCTCTTGGGACAGCATACGAGCAGTACTTC	CASSSPLGTAYEQYF
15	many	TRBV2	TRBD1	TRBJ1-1	TGTGCCAGCACCCTCCGGGACAGGGCGAACACTGAAGCTTTCTTT	CASTLRDRANTEAFF
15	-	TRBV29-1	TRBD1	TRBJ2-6	TGCAGCGTTGGGCAAATAACGGGACAGCCCAACGTCCTGACTTTC	CSVGQITGQPNVLTF
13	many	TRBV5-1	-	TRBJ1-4	TGTGCCAGCAGCCGACCTACGGGGGAAAAACTGTTTTTT	CASSRPTGEKLFF
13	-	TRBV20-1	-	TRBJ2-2	TGCAGTGCTTTTACAGGGGGGGCCGGGGAGCTGTTTTTT	CSAFTGGAGELFF
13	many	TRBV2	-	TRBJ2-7	TGTGCCAGCAGTGAAAGAACGAGCCAGGTGCAGTACTTC	CASSERTSQVQYF
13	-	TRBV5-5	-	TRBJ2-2	TGTGCCAGCAGCGTGGACTACTCCGGGGAGCTGTTTTTT	CASSVDYSGELFF
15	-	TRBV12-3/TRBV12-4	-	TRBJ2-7	TGTGCCAGCAGTTTAGGGGTTCTTGCGTCCTACGAGCAGTACTTC	CASSLGVLASYEQYF
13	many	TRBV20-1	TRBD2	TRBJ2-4	TGCAGTGCTAGAGACCTGGGACTAGGTTTGCAGTACTTC	CSARDLGLGLQYF
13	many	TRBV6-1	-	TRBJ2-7	TGTGCCAGCAGTGAACCAGGGAACTACGAGCAGTACTTC	CASSEPGNYEQYF